The 20 T cell receptor beta chains below were found in one sample sequenced in a study of metastatic and nonmetastatic thyroid tumors. The entire patient cohort was treatment-naive prior to thyroid surgery. TCRdb reassembled clones from the PCR reads with MiXCR. The repertoire has a few thousand clones, over 30% of them found once; the top ten carry roughly 20%. Sequencing was performed on adjacent normal tissue. The receptors stem from a female donor with papillary thyroid cancer or a benign thyroid nodule (not recorded which). Some clones in this sample may be carry-over from other donors' samples.

The chain is built from TRBV6-4 and TRBJ2-1, with D possibly being TRBD2 (6 bases). Trimming stripped 4 bases from V and 3 bases from J, with 16 bases between. The CDR3 has 16 amino acids. The germline CDR1 and CDR2 sequences are MRHNA and SNTAGT. The CDR3 reads CASSVVASDFYNEQFF. The CDR3 coding sequence is TGTGCCAGCAGTGTGGTGGCTAGCGATTTCTACAATGAGCAGTTCTTC.

This chain joins TRBV15 and TRBJ2-1; D gene ambiguous. V lost 0 bases and J 2 bases, leaving 8 bases between the germline ends. Germline values: CDR1 LNHNV, CDR2 YYDKDF (reference sequence). CDR3 length: 15 residues. CDR3 sequence: CATSRDAGAYNEQFF. For the CDR3, the DNA is TGTGCCACCAGCAGAGATGCTGGGGCCTACAATGAGCAGTTCTTC.

This clone was seen a few times. The rearrangement joins TRBV19 to TRBJ1-1, with D maybe TRBD1 (5 bases). CDR3 length equals 13 residues. The V gene lost 6 bases and the J gene lost 2 bases, with 10 bases spanning the gap. Germline-derived CDR1 and CDR2 are LNHDA and SQIVND (reference sequence). CDR3 sequence reads: CASRGTSNTEAFF. In DNA, the CDR3 is TGTGCCAGTAGGGGGACTTCTAACACTGAAGCTTTCTTT.

Of note for this clone: One junction end does not reproduce the germline sequence, and a read error may be involved. This sequence joins TRBV28 and TRBJ1-1; the D is unclear. CDR3 size: 14 residues. Germline values: CDR1 MDHEN, CDR2 SYDVKM. CDR3 nucleotides: TGTGCCCGCAGTTTGGGCCTTACCAACACTGAAGCTTTGTTT. Amino acid sequence: CARSLGLTNTEALF.

This clone occurred many times. Within the sample, other DNA sequences also encode this same CDR3. J is TRBJ2-7 and V is TRBV12-3 or TRBV12-4; 10 bases are a match to TRBD1. The length of the CDR3 is 14 residues. Trimming took 5 bases from V and 2 from J; bases not matched to a gene: 3. The chain's CDR3 is CASSPGTGAYEQYF. CDR3 in DNA: TGTGCCAGCAGTCCGGGGACAGGGGCCTACGAGCAGTACTTC.

The CDR3 DNA follows: TGTGCCTGGAGTATGAACACTGAAGCTTTCTTT. This sequence encodes CAWSMNTEAFF. V gene TRBV30 combines with J gene TRBJ1-1; D gene unclear. Germline V lookup: CDR1 GTSNPN, CDR2 SVGIG (reference sequence). Deletions cut 2 bases from V and 0 bases from J, with 1 base between. This CDR3 comprises 11 residues.

The chain is built from TRBV7-9 and TRBJ2-1, with a tentative D call TRBD1 (5 bases). The CDR3 loop spans 14 amino acids. V was shortened by 5 bases and J by 1 base, with 9 bases between the two germline ends. Germline CDR1 reads SEHNR; CDR2 reads FQNEAQ (reference sequence). DNA of the CDR3: TGTGCCAGCAGCCCACAGGATTCCTACAATGAGCAGTTCTTC. Translating it yields CASSPQDSYNEQFF.

A single count supports this clone. The junction departs from germline at one end; a sequencing error may be responsible. The rearrangement joins TRBV2 to TRBJ2-7; D possibly corresponds to TRBD1 (6 bases). The CDR3 spans 15 residues. Germline lookup yields CDR1 SNHLY and CDR2 FYNNEI. The CDR3 region has the DNA TGTGCCAGCAGACAACAGGGATGTGGCGCCTACGAGCTGTACTTC. Translated, it gives CASRQQGCGAYELYF. The full variable domain, with the rest looked up from reference TRBV2 and TRBJ2-7, is EPEVTQTPSHQVTQMGQEVILRCVPISNHLYFYWYRQILGQKVEFLVSFYNNEISEKSEIFDDQFSVERPDGSNFTLKIRSTKLEDSAMYFCASRQQGCGAYELYFGPGTRLTVT.

As for this clone: Its ends do not fully match the called genes, so a read error is possible. The J gene is TRBJ2-7, the V gene TRBV28, with D possibly matching TRBD2 (5 bases). The germline V gene encodes CDR1 MDHEN and CDR2 SYDVKM. This CDR3 is built from 14 residues. The CDR3 here is CASTQQSLGYERHF. DNA of the CDR3: TGTGCCAGCACTCAACAGTCTCTTGGCTACGAGCGGCACTTC.

This clone was seen more than once but under ten times. The rearrangement uses TRBV6-1 and TRBJ1-1; D ambiguous. Germline V CDR1 and CDR2: MNHNS, SASEGT. V shed 8 bases and J shed 0 bases, with 10 bases lying between them. This CDR3 region has 13 residues. CDR3 amino acids: CASRRVMNTEAFF. The CDR3 DNA reads TGTGCCAGCCGGCGGGTTATGAACACTGAAGCTTTCTTT.

V is TRBV12-3 or TRBV12-4 and J is TRBJ2-5; no clear D gene. With 1 base removed from V and 5 bases from J, the gap between germline ends came to 8 bases. This CDR3 comprises 13 residues. CDR3 amino acids: CASSLVVRETQYF. CDR3 coding DNA: TGTGCCAGCAGTTTAGTAGTTCGGGAGACCCAGTACTTC.

This chain joins TRBV6-2 or TRBV6-3 and TRBJ1-1; the match to TRBD1 covers 7 bases. Looked up from germline, CDR1 is MNHEY and CDR2 is SVGEGT. This CDR3 contains 14 residues. The V gene end was trimmed by 0 bases and the J gene end by 4 bases; junction bases not matched to a gene: 2. The DNA of the CDR3 is TGTGCCAGCAGTTACTCGGCAGGGGGCACTGAAGCTTTCTTT. As protein: CASSYSAGGTEAFF.

J is TRBJ1-2 and V is TRBV20-1; no definite D call. V was trimmed by 1 base and J by 0 bases, leaving 9 bases between them. The germline CDR1 and CDR2 sequences are DFQATT and SNEGSKA (reference sequence). The CDR3 has 14 residues. The DNA for the CDR3 is TGCAGTGCTAGAGCAGGAATAGCTAACTATGGCTACACCTTC. This gives the protein CSARAGIANYGYTF.

The rearrangement joins TRBV7-8 to TRBJ2-7, with D perhaps TRBD1 (6 bases). The CDR3 totals 15 residues. V dropped 5 bases and J dropped 3 bases, with 17 bases sitting between them. CDR1 and CDR2 from the germline V gene are SGHVS and FQNEAQ. In nucleotides, the CDR3 is TGTGCCAGCAGCCTACAGGGTGAGGCTCTCTACGAGCAGTACTTC. Translated: CASSLQGEALYEQYF. The full variable domain, with the rest looked up from reference TRBV7-8 and TRBJ2-7, is GAGVSQSPRYKVAKRGQDVALRCDPISGHVSLFWYQQALGQGPEFLTYFQNEAQLDKSGLPSDRFFAERPEGSVSTLKIQRTQQEDSAVYLCASSLQGEALYEQYFGPGTRLTVT.

V is TRBV11-2 and J is TRBJ2-7; D gene ambiguous. The CDR3 covers 15 residues. V was trimmed by 1 base and J by 0 bases, leaving 10 bases between them. Germline loops: CDR1 SGHAT, CDR2 FQNNGV. CDR3 DNA sequence: TGTGCCAGCAGCTTAGCCGGTAGCAGCTCCTACGAGCAGTACTTC. This sequence encodes CASSLAGSSSYEQYF.

The V gene is TRBV27, the J gene TRBJ2-5; 7 bases are shared with TRBD2. The CDR3 has 14 residues. V lost 3 bases to trimming and J lost 5 bases; unmatched junction nucleotides: 6. Per germline, CDR1 MNHEY and CDR2 SMNVEV (reference sequence). CDR3 sequence (DNA): TGTGCCAGCAGTTTCAACGGGAGGAGGGAGACCCAGTACTTC. This encodes CASSFNGRRETQYF.

In its sample, this clone is medium-sized. This rearrangement joins TRBV20-1 to TRBJ2-7, with TRBD1 matching 11 bases. The CDR3 sequence is 18 residues long. Germline loops: CDR1 DFQATT, CDR2 SNEGSKA (reference sequence). V shed 1 base and J 4 bases; nucleotides not matched to a gene: 15. This chain's CDR3 is CSARAWTGGFPFWYEQYF. The CDR3 nucleotides read TGCAGTGCTAGAGCTTGGACAGGGGGCTTCCCGTTCTGGTACGAGCAGTACTTC.

Comments on this clone: One end of the junction fails to match germline, which may point to a read error. The V call is TRBV4-3, the J call TRBJ2-3; possibly TRBD1 or TRBD2 for D (5 bases each). Germline-derived CDR1 and CDR2 are LGHNA and YSLEER. This CDR3 has 14 residues. The CDR3 sequence is CASSHGGCTDTQYF. CDR3 DNA: TGCGCCAGCAGCCATGGGGGATGTACAGATACTCAGTATTTT.

This clone was observed a few times. The chain links TRBV11-2 to TRBJ2-7, with TRBD2 as a possible D gene (6 bases). CDR3 length: 13 residues. CDR1 is SGHAT, CDR2 FQNNGV, per germline. Trimming pared 5 bases from V and 3 bases from J, leaving 11 bases between. CDR3 sequence reads: CASSPAGGYEQYF. CDR3 in DNA: TGTGCCAGCAGCCCCGCCGGGGGCTACGAGCAGTACTTC.

There are a few counts of this clone. The chain is built from TRBV7-2 and TRBJ2-1, with D hard to call. Germline V gene sequence: CDR1 SGHTA, CDR2 FQGNSA. The CDR3 length is 12 residues. Trimming shortened V by 3 bases and J by 3 bases, and 3 bases separated the two germline ends. CDR3 nucleotides: TGTGCCAGCAGCTTCTTCTACAATGAGCAGTTCTTC. This codes for CASSFFYNEQFF.